This passage covers 19 T cell receptor beta chains from one sample sequenced in a study of CD8+ T cells in alopecia areata. cDNA reverse transcribed from extracted RNA served as the sequencing template. TCRdb's table, derived via immunoSEQ multiplex PCR, lists solely in-frame clones and lacks some. Of around 190,000 clones listed, about 64% are singletons. Stated treatment: oral pan-JAK inhibitor, 5-10 mg twice daily. This specimen consisted of CD4+ T cells sorted from blood, obtained at week 4, from a patient treated with tofacitinib. These receptors were taken from a human donor with alopecia areata.

V usage is TRBV9 and J usage is TRBJ1-2; D remains ambiguous. The CDR3 length is 17 residues. CDR1 SGDLS and CDR2 YYNGEE come from the germline V gene. Trimming left V 3 bases short and J 0 bases short, with 18 bases between. For the CDR3, the DNA is TGTGCCAGCAGCGAAACCCCCAACCCGAGTACTAACTATGGCTACACCTTC. It specifies CASSETPNPSTNYGYTF. The entire variable domain, with the rest obtained from reference TRBV9 and TRBJ1-2, is as follows: DSGVTQTPKHLITATGQRVTLRCSPRSGDLSVYWYQQSLDQGLQFLIQYYNGEERAKGNILERFSAQQFPDLHSELNLSSLELGDSALYFCASSETPNPSTNYGYTFGSGTRLTVV.

The chain combines TRBV21-1 with TRBJ1-6. TRBV21-1 is deemed a pseudogene. The CDR3 extends over 16 amino acids. The CDR3 is CASSTSGRQKNSPLHF. The CDR3 nucleotides read TGTGCCAGCAGCACAAGCGGGAGGCAGAAAAATTCACCCCTCCACTTT.

A word on this clone: Germline and junction disagree at one end, which may indicate a read error. The gene calls are TRBV29-1 and TRBJ1-2; D remains unclear. The germline gives CDR1 SQVTM, CDR2 ANQGSEA. This CDR3 spans 10 amino acids. The CDR3 reads CSVGESGLHF. DNA of the CDR3: TGCAGCGTTGGGGAAAGCGGACTCCACTTC.

The genes are TRBV28 and TRBJ2-3; 8 nucleotides line up with TRBD1. Unmatched junction bases numbered 9, after V lost 6 bases and J lost 1 base. The V gene's germline CDR1 is MDHEN and CDR2 SYDVKM. This CDR3 contains 16 residues. CDR3 loop: CASSHTRGLGTDTQYF. DNA for the CDR3: TGTGCCAGCAGCCACACCAGGGGGCTCGGCACAGATACGCAGTATTTT.

In this sample, this clone turned up a few times. The chain is built from TRBV29-1 and TRBJ1-5, with TRBD1 identical over 7 bases. The germline gives CDR1 SQVTM, CDR2 ANQGSEA. With 7 bases clipped from V and 5 bases from J, the junction kept 8 bases outside the gene matches. This CDR3 region has 13 residues. CDR3: CSAGGGGHQPQHF. In nucleotides, the CDR3 is TGCAGCGCGGGGGGAGGGGGCCATCAGCCCCAGCATTTT.

The genes are TRBV4-2 and TRBJ2-1, with TRBD2 as a possible D gene (5 bases). V dropped 3 bases and J dropped 0 bases, with 15 bases sitting between them. CDR1 is LGHNA, CDR2 YNFKEQ, per germline. The CDR3 spans 17 residues. DNA of the CDR3: TGTGCCAGCAGCCACACCGGAGGTCGGTTCTCCTACAATGAGCAGTTCTTC. Residues: CASSHTGGRFSYNEQFF.

The rearrangement links TRBV10-3 to TRBJ2-1; D perhaps matches TRBD2 (5 bases). Trimming shortened V by 2 bases and J by 3 bases, and 8 bases separated the two germline ends. The CDR3 sequence is 14 residues long. CDR1 and CDR2 from the germline V gene are ENHRY and SYGVKD. The DNA of the CDR3 is TGTGCCATCAGTGAGCTAAGCGGCTACAATGAGCAGTTCTTC. This sequence encodes CAISELSGYNEQFF.

The gene calls are TRBV30 and TRBJ1-6; 12 bases agree with TRBD1. In germline, CDR1 is GTSNPN, CDR2 SVGIG (reference sequence). After removal of 5 bases from V and 9 bases from J, the junction contained 5 bases not matched to a gene. The CDR3 has 14 residues. In DNA form, the CDR3 reads TGTGCCTGGGTTCCGGGACAGGGGGCTTCACCCCTCCACTTT. It codes for CAWVPGQGASPLHF.

This sequence joins TRBV6-6 and TRBJ2-7, with TRBD1 matching over 10 bases. Germline V lookup: CDR1 MNHNY, CDR2 SVGAGI (reference sequence). CDR3 length: 15 amino acids. V shed 5 bases, J shed 5 bases, and the junction held 9 bases outside the gene matches. The CDR3 sequence is CASSLRDRGRNEQYF. Here the CDR3 DNA reads TGTGCCAGCAGTCTCCGGGACAGGGGTCGAAACGAGCAGTACTTC.

The chain uses TRBV5-1 and TRBJ2-1, with 8 nucleotides matching TRBD1. CDR1 and CDR2 (germline): SGHRS, YFSETQ. After removal of 2 bases from V and 13 bases from J, the junction contained 2 bases not matched to a gene. This CDR3 contains 11 residues. The CDR3 DNA reads as TGCGCCAGCAGCTTCGACAGGGGCCAGTTCTTC. Its protein product is CASSFDRGQFF.

This clone was picked up a small number of times. J is TRBJ1-2 and V is TRBV23-1; D ambiguous. TRBV23-1 is an ORF; its function is uncertain. V was pared by 4 bases and J by 8 bases, with 5 bases between. The CDR3 length is 10 residues. The CDR3 region is CASSRTGYTF. DNA for the CDR3: TGCGCCAGCAGTCGAACGGGCTACACCTTC.

This clone was found a few times. This chain joins TRBV29-1 and TRBJ1-1, with 7 bases that match TRBD1. Looked up from germline, CDR1 is SQVTM and CDR2 is ANQGSEA. J was trimmed by 4 bases and V by 7 bases; bases with no gene match: 15. The CDR3 has 15 residues. In nucleotides, the CDR3 is TGCAGCGCTTCCGGACAGGAAGGGTGGTCCACTGAAGCTTTCTTT. Its protein is CSASGQEGWSTEAFF. Full variable domain (rest looked up from reference TRBV29-1 and TRBJ1-1): SAVISQKPSRDICQRGTSLTIQCQVDSQVTMMFWYRQQPGQSLTLIATANQGSEATYESGFVIDKFPISRPNLTFSTLTVSNMSPEDSSIYLCSASGQEGWSTEAFFGQGTRLTVV.

The V and J genes are TRBV9 and TRBJ2-3; D unresolved. The V gene lost 1 base and the J gene lost 6 bases, with 9 bases spanning the gap. Germline CDR1 and CDR2: SGDLS and YYNGEE. The CDR3 totals 13 residues. The CDR3 protein is CASSVRMLDTQYF. DNA of the CDR3: TGTGCCAGCAGCGTAAGGATGCTGGATACGCAGTATTTT.

The rearrangement links TRBV2 to TRBJ1-6; 10 bases line up with TRBD1. Germline-derived CDR1 and CDR2 are SNHLY and FYNNEI. The CDR3 is 15 amino acids. The V gene end was trimmed by 6 bases and the J gene end by 13 bases; junction bases not matched to a gene: 12. This CDR3 reads CASSTAAGQGTPLHF. In DNA, the CDR3 is TGTGCCAGCAGCACCGCCGCGGGACAGGGGACGCCCCTCCACTTT.

Comments on this clone: Additional DNA sequences in this sample encode the identical CDR3. J is TRBJ1-2 and V is TRBV7-9; 9 nucleotides agree with TRBD1. J lost 5 bases, V lost 1 base, and 2 bases had no gene match. Germline loops: CDR1 SEHNR, CDR2 FQNEAQ (reference sequence). This CDR3 spans 14 amino acids. This CDR3 reads CASSLETGGYGYTF. CDR3 coding DNA: TGTGCCAGCAGCTTAGAGACAGGGGGTTATGGCTACACCTTC.

The chain uses TRBV5-1 and TRBJ1-6, with D perhaps matching TRBD1 (5 bases). Germline V CDR1 and CDR2: SGHRS, YFSETQ. The ends were cut back, 0 bases at V and 10 bases at J, with 11 bases in the middle. The CDR3 runs 14 residues. This CDR3 reads CASSLGTSGSPLHF. DNA of the CDR3: TGCGCCAGCAGCTTGGGGACTTCAGGGTCACCCCTCCACTTT.

The chain has TRBV18 and TRBJ2-2; no clear D gene. Between the trimmed V and J ends, which lost 2 bases and 1 base, there was a span of 5 bases. Germline CDR1 reads KGHSH; CDR2 reads LQKENI. This CDR3 has 14 residues. The CDR3 DNA reads as TGTGCCAGCTCACCATCCCAGAACACCGGGGAGCTGTTTTTT. As protein: CASSPSQNTGELFF.

This clone came up a few times. The CDR3 DNA follows: TGTGCCAGCACCCAGGGGAGGGTTATTGGCTACGAGCAGTACTTC. Translation: CASTQGRVIGYEQYF. The rearrangement links TRBV28 to TRBJ2-7, with D maybe TRBD2 (7 bases). The CDR3 runs to 15 residues. Trimming cost V 7 bases and J 3 bases, with 19 bases left between them. CDR1 is MDHEN, CDR2 SYDVKM, per germline.

The chain carries TRBV2 and TRBJ2-5; D is possibly TRBD2 (5 bases). The CDR3 is 14 amino acids. With 2 bases removed from V and 5 bases from J, the gap between germline ends came to 12 bases. CDR1 and CDR2 from the germline V gene are SNHLY and FYNNEI. CDR3 sequence reads: CASSELRASETQYF. CDR3 in DNA: TGTGCCAGCAGTGAACTGCGGGCATCGGAGACCCAGTACTTC.